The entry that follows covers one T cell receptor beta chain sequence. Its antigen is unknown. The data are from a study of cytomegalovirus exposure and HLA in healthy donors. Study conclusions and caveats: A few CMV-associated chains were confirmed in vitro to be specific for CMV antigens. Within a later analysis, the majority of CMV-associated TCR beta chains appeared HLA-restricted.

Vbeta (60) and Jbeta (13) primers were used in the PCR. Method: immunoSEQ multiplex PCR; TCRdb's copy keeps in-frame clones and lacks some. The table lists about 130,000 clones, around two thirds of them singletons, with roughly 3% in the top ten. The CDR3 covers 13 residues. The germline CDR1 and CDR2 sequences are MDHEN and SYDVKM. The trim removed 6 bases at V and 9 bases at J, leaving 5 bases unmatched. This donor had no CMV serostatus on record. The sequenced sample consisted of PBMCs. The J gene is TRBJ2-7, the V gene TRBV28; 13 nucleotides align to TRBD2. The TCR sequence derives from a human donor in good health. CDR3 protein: CASRPGLAGPQYF. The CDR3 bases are TGTGCCAGCAGGCCGGGACTAGCGGGACCGCAGTACTTC.